The clone carrying this T cell receptor (beta chain) has only a few counts. The antigen remains undetermined. The germline gives CDR1 SNHLY, CDR2 FYNNEI. V lost 3 bases and J 0 bases, leaving 8 bases between the germline ends. The CDR3 consists of 14 residues. This specimen belongs to a study of cytomegalovirus exposure and HLA in healthy donors. Donors showed nominal health when sampled, although they likely had unrecorded immune exposures. Amplification used 60 Vbeta primers and 13 Jbeta primers. Generated by immunoSEQ multiplex PCR, the TCRdb table keeps only in-frame clones and is missing some. The table records 200,000 or so clones, around 84% of them present only once. Study-wide findings and caveats: Information on immune exposure was restricted to one variable (CMV serostatus). Earlier findings revealed that most TCR beta V segments proved productive either about 90% or about 30% of the time.

This clonotype was obtained from a woman aged 50 to 60 in good health and CMV-seropositive. The sequenced sample consisted of PBMCs. The chain combines TRBV2 with TRBJ1-2, with unresolved D. CDR3 amino acids: CASSERASNYGYTF. CDR3 nucleotides: TGTGCCAGCAGTGAGCGGGCATCTAACTATGGCTACACCTTC.